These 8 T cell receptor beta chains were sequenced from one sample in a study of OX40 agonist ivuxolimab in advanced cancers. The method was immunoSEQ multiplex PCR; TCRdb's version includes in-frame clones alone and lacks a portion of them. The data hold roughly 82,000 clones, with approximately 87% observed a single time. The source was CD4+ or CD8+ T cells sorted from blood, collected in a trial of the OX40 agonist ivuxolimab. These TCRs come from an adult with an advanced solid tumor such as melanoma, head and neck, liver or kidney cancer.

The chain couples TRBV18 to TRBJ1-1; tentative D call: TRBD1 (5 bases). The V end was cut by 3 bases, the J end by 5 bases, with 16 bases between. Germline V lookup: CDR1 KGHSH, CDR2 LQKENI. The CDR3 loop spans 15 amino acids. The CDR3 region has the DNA TGTGCCAGCTCACCTAGGGGCGGGGCGAAGACTGAAGCTTTCTTT. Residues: CASSPRGGAKTEAFF.

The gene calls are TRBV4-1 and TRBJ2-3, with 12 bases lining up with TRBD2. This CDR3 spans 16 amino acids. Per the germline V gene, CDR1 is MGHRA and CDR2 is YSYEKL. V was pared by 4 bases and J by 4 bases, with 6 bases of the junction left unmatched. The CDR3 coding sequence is TGCGCCAGCAGCCCCGGGACTAGCGGGTTGTCAGATACGCAGTATTTT. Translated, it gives CASSPGTSGLSDTQYF.

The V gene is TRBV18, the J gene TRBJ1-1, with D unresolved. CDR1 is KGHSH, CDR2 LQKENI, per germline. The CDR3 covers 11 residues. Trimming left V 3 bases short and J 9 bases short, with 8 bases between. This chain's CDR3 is CASSPETQAFF. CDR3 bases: TGTGCCAGCTCACCCGAGACACAAGCTTTCTTT.

The CDR3 sequence is CASSERQIYEQYF. The CDR3 nucleotides are TGTGCCAGCAGTGAGCGGCAGATCTACGAGCAGTACTTC. The chain employs TRBV2 and TRBJ2-7; D gene unclear. Trimming removed 3 bases from V and 3 bases from J, with 9 bases in between. Looked up from germline, CDR1 is SNHLY and CDR2 is FYNNEI. CDR3 length: 13 residues.

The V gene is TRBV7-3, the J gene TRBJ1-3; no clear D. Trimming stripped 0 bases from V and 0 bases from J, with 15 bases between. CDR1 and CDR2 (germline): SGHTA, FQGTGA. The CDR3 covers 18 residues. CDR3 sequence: CASSLTGPPTVSGNTIYF. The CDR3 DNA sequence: TGTGCCAGCAGCTTAACCGGGCCCCCGACGGTCTCTGGAAACACCATATATTTT.

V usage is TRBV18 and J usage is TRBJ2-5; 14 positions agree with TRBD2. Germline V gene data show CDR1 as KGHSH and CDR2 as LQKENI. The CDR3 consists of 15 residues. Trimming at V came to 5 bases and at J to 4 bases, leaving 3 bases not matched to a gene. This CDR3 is CASSEGLAGAETQYF. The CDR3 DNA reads TGTGCCAGCTCAGAGGGACTAGCGGGGGCAGAGACCCAGTACTTC.

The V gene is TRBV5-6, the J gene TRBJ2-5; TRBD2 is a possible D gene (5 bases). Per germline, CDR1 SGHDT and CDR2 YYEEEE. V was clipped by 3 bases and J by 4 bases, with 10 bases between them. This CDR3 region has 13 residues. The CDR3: CASSSGNGETQYF. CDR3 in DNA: TGTGCCAGCAGCTCGGGGAACGGAGAGACCCAGTACTTC. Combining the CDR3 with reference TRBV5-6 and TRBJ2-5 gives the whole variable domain DAGVTQSPTHLIKTRGQQVTLRCSPKSGHDTVSWYQQALGQGPQFIFQYYEEEERQRGNFPDRFSGHQFPNYSSELNVNALLLGDSALYLCASSSGNGETQYFGPGTRLLVL.

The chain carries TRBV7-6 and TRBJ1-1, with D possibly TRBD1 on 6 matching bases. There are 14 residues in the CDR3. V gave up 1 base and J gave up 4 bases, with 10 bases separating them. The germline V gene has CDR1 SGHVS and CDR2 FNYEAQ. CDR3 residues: CASSLEGGGTEAFF. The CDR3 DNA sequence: TGTGCCAGCAGCTTAGAGGGGGGTGGCACTGAAGCTTTCTTT.